A single sample gave rise to the 3 T cell receptor beta chains below, sequenced in a study of T cells after somatic rescue of genetic block. Only in-frame clones appear in the TCRdb table, and some are missing; sequencing was by immunoSEQ multiplex PCR. The table has 100,000 to 120,000 clones, around 90% seen once; the top ten hold about 1.5%. Sequencing used peripheral blood mononuclear cells (PBMCs). The receptors originated from a woman between 18 and 30 years old.

V and J are TRBV27 and TRBJ1-6, with unresolved D. The CDR3 extends over 14 amino acids. Per germline, CDR1 MNHEY and CDR2 SMNVEV (reference sequence). Trimming removed 6 bases from V and 0 bases from J, with 6 bases in between. CDR3 sequence: CASRYTSYNSPLHF. The CDR3 coding sequence is TGTGCCAGCAGATACACCTCCTATAATTCACCCCTCCACTTT.

The rearrangement uses TRBV9 and TRBJ2-1, with D possibly being TRBD1 or TRBD2 (6 bases each). CDR1 is SGDLS, CDR2 YYNGEE, per germline. Trimming pared 0 bases from V and 5 bases from J, leaving 9 bases between. CDR3 length: 14 residues. The CDR3 region is CASSVVGGHNEQFF. Written as DNA, the CDR3 is TGTGCCAGCAGCGTAGTGGGGGGCCACAATGAGCAGTTCTTC.

This rearrangement joins TRBV15 to TRBJ1-1; no firm D call. From germline, CDR1 is LNHNV and CDR2 YYDKDF (reference sequence). Trimming took 0 bases from V and 6 from J, leaving 5 bases between them. The CDR3 consists of 12 residues. The CDR3 DNA reads as TGTGCCACCAGCAGAGATAGATCTGAAGCTTTCTTT. This codes for CATSRDRSEAFF.